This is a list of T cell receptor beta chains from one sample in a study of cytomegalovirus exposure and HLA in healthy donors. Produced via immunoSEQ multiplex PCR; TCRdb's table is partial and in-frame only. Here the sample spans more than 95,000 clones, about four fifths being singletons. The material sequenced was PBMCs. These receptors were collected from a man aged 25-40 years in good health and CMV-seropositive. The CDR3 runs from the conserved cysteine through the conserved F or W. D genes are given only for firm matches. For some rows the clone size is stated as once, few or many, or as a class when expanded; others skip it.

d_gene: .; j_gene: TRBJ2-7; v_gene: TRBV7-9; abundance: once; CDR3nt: TGTGCCAGCAGCTCTCAGGATAGCTCCTACGAGCAGTACTTC; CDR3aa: CASSSQDSSYEQYF
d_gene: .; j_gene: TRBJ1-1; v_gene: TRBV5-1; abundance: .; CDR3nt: TGCGCCAGCAGCACGGGGTTCATGAACACTGAAGCTTTCTTT; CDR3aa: CASSTGFMNTEAFF
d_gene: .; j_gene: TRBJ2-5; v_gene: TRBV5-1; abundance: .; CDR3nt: TGCGCCAGCAGCTTGGCGGACAGAGAGACCCAGTACTTC; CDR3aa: CASSLADRETQYF
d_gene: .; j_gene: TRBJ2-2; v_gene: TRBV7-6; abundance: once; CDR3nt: TGTGCCAGCAGCTTAGATCCGGGTGTTAGGCCCGGGGAGCTGTTTTTT; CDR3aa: CASSLDPGVRPGELFF
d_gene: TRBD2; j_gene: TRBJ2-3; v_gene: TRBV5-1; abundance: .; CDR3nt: TGCGCCAGCAGCGGGGGACTAGCGGGAGGGGTAACAGATACGCAGTATTTT; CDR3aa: CASSGGLAGGVTDTQYF
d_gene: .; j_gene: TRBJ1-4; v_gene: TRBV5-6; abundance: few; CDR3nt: TGTGCCAGCAGCTCGCGCTACCGGGATTTAGGGGGACTGTTTTTT; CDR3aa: CASSSRYRDLGGLFF
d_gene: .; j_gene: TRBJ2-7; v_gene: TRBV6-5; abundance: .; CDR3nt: TGTGCCAGCCGCGGGGCCACCTACGAGCAGTACTTC; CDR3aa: CASRGATYEQYF
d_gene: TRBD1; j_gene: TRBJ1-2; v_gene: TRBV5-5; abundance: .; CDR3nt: TGTGCCAGCAGCTTGGAAGGGGACAGGGGAGACTATGGCTACACCTTC; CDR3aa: CASSLEGDRGDYGYTF
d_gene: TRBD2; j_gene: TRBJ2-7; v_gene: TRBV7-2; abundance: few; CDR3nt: TGTGCCAGCAGCTCGACGACTAGCGGGGACCAGTACTTC; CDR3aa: CASSSTTSGDQYF
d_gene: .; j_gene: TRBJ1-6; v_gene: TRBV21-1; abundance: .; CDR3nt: TGTGCCAGCAGCAACCAAGGGGCAAAGGAGAATTCACCCCTCCACTTT; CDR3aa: CASSNQGAKENSPLHF
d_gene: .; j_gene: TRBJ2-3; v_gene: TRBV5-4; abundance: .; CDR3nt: TGTGCCAGCAGCTTCTATGGTACCCTCCCGGGGAACACAGATACGCAGTATTTT; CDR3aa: CASSFYGTLPGNTDTQYF
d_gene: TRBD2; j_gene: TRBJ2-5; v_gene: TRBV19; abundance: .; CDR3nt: TGTGCCAGTAGTATGAAACTGCGGGAGGGGTACCAAGAGACCCAGTACTTC; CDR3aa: CASSMKLREGYQETQYF
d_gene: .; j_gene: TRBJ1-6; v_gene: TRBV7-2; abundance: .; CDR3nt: TGTGCCAGCAGCTTAGTTCTTGATGGCTGGTCACCCCTCCACTTT; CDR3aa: CASSLVLDGWSPLHF
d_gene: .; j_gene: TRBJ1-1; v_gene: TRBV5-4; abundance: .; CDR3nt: TGTGCCAGCGGATTAGAGGGGGTAGCTTTCTTT; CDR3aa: CASGLEGVAFF
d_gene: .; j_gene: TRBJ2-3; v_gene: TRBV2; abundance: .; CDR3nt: TGTGCCAGCAGTGAAGCGAGGATGTCCACAGATACGCAGTATTTT; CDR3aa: CASSEARMSTDTQYF
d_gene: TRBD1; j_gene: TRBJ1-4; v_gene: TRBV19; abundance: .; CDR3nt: TGTGCCAGTAGTACACAGGGGGCTGGTGAAAAACTGTTTTTT; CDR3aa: CASSTQGAGEKLFF
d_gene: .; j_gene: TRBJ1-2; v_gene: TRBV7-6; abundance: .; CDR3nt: TGTGCCAGCAGCTTTGGGCAGAGGGATGGCTACACCTTC; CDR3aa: CASSFGQRDGYTF
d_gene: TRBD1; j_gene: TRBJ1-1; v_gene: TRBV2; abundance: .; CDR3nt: TGTGCCAGCATTACAGGGGTGAACACTGAAGCTTTCTTT; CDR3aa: CASITGVNTEAFF
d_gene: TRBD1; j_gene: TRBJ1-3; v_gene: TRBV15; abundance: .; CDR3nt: TGTGCCACCAGTAACCGACAGGGATCTGGAAACACCATATATTTT; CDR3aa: CATSNRQGSGNTIYF
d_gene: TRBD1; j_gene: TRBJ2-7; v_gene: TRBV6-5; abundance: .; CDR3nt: TGTGCCAGCAGTCGGGACAGGGGGCTCTACGAGCAGTACTTC; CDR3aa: CASSRDRGLYEQYF
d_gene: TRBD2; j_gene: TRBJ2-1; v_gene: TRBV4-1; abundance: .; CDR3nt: TGCGCCAGCAGCCCCCAGACTAGCGGGACTTACAATGAGCAGTTCTTC; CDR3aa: CASSPQTSGTYNEQFF
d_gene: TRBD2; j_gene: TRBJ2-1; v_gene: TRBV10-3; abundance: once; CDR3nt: TGTGCCATCAAGGGACTAGCGGGATTTGAGCAGTTCTTC; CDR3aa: CAIKGLAGFEQFF
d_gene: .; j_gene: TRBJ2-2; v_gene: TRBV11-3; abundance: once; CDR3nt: TGTGCCAGCAGCTTAGACGGGGTTAACACCGGGGAGCTGTTTTTT; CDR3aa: CASSLDGVNTGELFF
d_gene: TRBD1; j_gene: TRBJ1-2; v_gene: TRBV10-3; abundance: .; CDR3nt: TGTGCCATCAGAGGACAGGGGGGCGCGGAGGGAGGCTACACCTTC; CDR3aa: CAIRGQGGAEGGYTF
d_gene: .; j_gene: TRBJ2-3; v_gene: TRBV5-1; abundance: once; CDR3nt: TGCGCCAGCAGCTTGAGTAGCGGCAGCACAGATACGCAGTATTTT; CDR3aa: CASSLSSGSTDTQYF
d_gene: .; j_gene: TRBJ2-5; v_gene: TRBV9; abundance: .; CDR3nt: TGTGCCAGCAGCGTAGGGCCAGTTCGGAGCGGAGCCCAAGAGACCCAGTACTTC; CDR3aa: CASSVGPVRSGAQETQYF
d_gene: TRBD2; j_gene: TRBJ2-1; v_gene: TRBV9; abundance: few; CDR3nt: TGTGCCAGCAGCTTGGGGACTAGCGGGGGGGCCTCCTACAATGAGCAGTTCTTC; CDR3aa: CASSLGTSGGASYNEQFF
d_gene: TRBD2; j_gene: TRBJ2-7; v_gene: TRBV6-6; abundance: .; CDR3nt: TGTGCCAGCAGACCAACTAGCGGGAGGTACGAGCAGTACTTC; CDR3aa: CASRPTSGRYEQYF
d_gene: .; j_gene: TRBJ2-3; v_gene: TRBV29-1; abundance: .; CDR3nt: TGCAGCGTGGGGGGGCCAGGGAGGGGAGATACGCAGTATTTT; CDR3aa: CSVGGPGRGDTQYF
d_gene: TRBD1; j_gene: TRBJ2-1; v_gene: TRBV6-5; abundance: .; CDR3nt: TGTGCCAGCAGTCGGACAGGGATCTCCTACAATGAGCAGTTCTTC; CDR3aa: CASSRTGISYNEQFF
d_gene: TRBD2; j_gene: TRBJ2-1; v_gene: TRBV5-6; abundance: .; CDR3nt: TGTGCCAGCAGCTTGACTAGCGCCCGCGGCAATGAGCAGTTCTTC; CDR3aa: CASSLTSARGNEQFF
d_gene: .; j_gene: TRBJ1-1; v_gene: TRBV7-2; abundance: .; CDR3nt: TGTGCCAGCAGCTCCGACGGGGATTTGAACACTGAAGCTTTCTTT; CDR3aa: CASSSDGDLNTEAFF
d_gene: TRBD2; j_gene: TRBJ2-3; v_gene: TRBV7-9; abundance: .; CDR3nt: TGTGCCAGCAGCCCGGGGGGGGAAACAGATACGCAGTATTTT; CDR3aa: CASSPGGETDTQYF
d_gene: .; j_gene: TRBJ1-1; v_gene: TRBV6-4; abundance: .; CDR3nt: TGTGCCAGCACCCCGGGGATAATGAACACTGAAGCTTTCTTT; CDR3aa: CASTPGIMNTEAFF
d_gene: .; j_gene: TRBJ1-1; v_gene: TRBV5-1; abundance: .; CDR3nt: TGCGCCAGCAGCCCCGCCGGGGGATACACTGAAGCTTTCTTT; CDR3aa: CASSPAGGYTEAFF
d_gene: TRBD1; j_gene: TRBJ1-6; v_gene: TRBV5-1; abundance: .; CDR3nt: TGCGCCAGCAGCTTGGCCGAGGATGAACAGGGGTTTCTCTCACCCCTCCACTTT; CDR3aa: CASSLAEDEQGFLSPLHF
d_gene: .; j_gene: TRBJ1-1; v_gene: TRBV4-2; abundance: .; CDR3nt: TGTGCCAGCAGCCAAGGGGCCCAGGGTTGGGACACTGAAGCTTTCTTT; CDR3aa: CASSQGAQGWDTEAFF
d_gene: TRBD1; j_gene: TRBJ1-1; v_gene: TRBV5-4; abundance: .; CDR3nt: TGTGCCAGCAGCTCCCCGGGACAGGGTCCCACTGAAGCTTTCTTT; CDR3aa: CASSSPGQGPTEAFF
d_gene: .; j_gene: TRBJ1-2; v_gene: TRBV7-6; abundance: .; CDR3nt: TGTGCCAGCAGCTTCGGGGATCTGGGGGGCTACACCTTC; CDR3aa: CASSFGDLGGYTF
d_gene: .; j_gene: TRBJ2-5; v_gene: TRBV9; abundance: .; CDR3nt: TGTGCCAGCAGCGTGCAGGGGCAAGAGACCCAGTACTTC; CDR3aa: CASSVQGQETQYF